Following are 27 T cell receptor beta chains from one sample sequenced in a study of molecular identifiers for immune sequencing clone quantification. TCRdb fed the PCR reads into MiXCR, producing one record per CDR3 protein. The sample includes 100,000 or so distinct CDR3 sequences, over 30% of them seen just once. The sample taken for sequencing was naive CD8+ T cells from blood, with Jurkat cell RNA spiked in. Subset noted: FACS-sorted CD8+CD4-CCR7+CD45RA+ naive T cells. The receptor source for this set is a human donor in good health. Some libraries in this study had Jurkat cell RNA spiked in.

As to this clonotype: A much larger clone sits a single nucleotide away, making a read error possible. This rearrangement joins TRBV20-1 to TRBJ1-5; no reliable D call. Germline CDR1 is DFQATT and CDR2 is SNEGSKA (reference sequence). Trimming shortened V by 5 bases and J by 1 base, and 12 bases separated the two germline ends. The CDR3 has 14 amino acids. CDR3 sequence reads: CSACPQVSNQPQHF. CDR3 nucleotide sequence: TGCAGTGCTTGCCCGCAAGTCAGCAATCAGCCCCAGCATTTT.

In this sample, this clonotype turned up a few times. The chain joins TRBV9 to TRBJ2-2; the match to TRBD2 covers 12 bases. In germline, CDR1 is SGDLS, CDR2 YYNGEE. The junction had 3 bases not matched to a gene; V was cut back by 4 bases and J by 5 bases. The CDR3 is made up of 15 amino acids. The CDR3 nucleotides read TGTGCCAGCAGCTCTAGCGGGAGGGGGACCGGGGAGCTGTTTTTT. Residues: CASSSSGRGTGELFF.

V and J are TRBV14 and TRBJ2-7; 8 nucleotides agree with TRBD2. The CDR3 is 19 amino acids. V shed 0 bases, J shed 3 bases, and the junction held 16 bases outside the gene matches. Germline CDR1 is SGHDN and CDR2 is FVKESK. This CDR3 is CASSQDPPAGDGQVYEQYF. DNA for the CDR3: TGTGCCAGCAGCCAAGATCCCCCAGCGGGGGATGGCCAGGTCTACGAGCAGTACTTC. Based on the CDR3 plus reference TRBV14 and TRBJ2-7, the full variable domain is EAGVTQFPSHSVIEKGQTVTLRCDPISGHDNLYWYRRVMGKEIKFLLHFVKESKQDESGMPNNRFLAERTGGTYSTLKVQPAELEDSGVYFCASSQDPPAGDGQVYEQYFGPGTRLTVT.

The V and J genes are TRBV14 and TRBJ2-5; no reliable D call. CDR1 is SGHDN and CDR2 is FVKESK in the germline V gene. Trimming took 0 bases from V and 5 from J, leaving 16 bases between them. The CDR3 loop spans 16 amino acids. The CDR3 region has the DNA TGTGCCAGCAGCCAAGAGGAGCCCGGGCTTCGGGAGACCCAGTACTTC. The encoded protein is CASSQEEPGLRETQYF. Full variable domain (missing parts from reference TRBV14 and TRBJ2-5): EAGVTQFPSHSVIEKGQTVTLRCDPISGHDNLYWYRRVMGKEIKFLLHFVKESKQDESGMPNNRFLAERTGGTYSTLKVQPAELEDSGVYFCASSQEEPGLRETQYFGPGTRLLVL.

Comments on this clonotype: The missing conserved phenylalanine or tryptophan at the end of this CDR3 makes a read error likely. The CDR3 DNA reads as TGTGCCAGCAGTTTATTTCGGTTACTGGGTCAGCCCCAGCATATT. It codes for CASSLFRLLGQPQHI. The rearrangement links TRBV28 to TRBJ1-5; D is unresolved. There are 15 residues in the CDR3. Germline loops: CDR1 MDHEN, CDR2 SYDVKM. The V end was cut by 1 base, the J end by 6 bases, with 13 bases between.

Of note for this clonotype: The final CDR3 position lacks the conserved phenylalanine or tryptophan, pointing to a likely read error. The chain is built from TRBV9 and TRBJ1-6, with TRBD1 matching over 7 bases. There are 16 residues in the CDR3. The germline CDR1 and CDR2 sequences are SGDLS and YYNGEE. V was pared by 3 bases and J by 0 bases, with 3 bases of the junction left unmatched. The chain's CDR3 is CASSGGTASYNSPLHI. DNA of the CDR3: TGTGCCAGCAGCGGAGGGACAGCCTCCTATAATTCACCCCTCCACATT.

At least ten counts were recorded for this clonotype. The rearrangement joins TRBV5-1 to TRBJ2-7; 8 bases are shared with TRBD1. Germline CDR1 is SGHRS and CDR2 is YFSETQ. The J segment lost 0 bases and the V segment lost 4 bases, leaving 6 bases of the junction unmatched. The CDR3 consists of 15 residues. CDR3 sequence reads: CASSPWTGPSYEQYF. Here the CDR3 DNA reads TGCGCCAGCAGCCCGTGGACAGGGCCCTCCTACGAGCAGTACTTC.

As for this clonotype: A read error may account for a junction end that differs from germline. The chain's CDR3 is CASTPPDTETQYF. The CDR3 coding sequence is TGTGCCAGCACCCCACCGGACACAGAAACGCAGTATTTT. J is TRBJ2-3 and V is TRBV7-6, with D tentatively TRBD1 (5 bases). This CDR3 contains 13 residues. CDR1 is SGHVS and CDR2 is FNYEAQ in the germline V gene.

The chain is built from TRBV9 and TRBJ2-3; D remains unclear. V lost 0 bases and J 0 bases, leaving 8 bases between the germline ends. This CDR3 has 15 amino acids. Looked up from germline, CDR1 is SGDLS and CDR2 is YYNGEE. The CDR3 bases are TGTGCCAGCAGCGTAGCAGGAACTAGCACAGATACGCAGTATTTT. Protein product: CASSVAGTSTDTQYF.

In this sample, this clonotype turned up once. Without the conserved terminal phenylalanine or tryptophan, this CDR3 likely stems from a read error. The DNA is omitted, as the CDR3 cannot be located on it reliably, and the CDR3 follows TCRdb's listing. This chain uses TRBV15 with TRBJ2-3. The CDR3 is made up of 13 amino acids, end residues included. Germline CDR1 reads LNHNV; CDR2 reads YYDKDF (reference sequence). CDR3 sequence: CATSRDQSDTQNL.

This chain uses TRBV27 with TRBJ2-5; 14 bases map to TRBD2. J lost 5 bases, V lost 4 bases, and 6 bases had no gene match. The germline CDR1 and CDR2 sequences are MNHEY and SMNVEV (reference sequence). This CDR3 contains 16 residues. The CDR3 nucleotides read TGTGCCAGCAGTTCGGGACTAGCGGGAGCCCTGGAGACCCAGTACTTC. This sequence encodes CASSSGLAGALETQYF.

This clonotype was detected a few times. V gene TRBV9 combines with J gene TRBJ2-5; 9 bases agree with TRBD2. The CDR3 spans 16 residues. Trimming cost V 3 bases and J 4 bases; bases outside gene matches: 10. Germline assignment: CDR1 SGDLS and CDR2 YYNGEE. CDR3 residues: CASSAEGGRGGETQYF. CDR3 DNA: TGTGCCAGCAGCGCGGAAGGCGGGAGGGGAGGAGAGACCCAGTACTTC.

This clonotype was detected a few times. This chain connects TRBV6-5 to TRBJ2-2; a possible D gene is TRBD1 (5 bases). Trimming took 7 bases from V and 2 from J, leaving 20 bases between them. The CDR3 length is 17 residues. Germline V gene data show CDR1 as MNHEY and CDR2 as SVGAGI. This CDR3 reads CASTSLLRGGNTGELFF. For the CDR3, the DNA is TGTGCCAGCACCTCCCTTCTAAGGGGTGGCAACACCGGGGAGCTGTTTTTT.

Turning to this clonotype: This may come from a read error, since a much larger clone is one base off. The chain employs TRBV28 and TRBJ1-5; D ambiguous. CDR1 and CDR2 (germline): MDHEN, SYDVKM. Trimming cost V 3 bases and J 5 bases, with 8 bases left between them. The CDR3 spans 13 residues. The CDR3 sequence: CASSFPVDQPQHF. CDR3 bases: TGTGCCAGCAGTTTCCCAGTCGATCAGCCCCAGCATTTT.

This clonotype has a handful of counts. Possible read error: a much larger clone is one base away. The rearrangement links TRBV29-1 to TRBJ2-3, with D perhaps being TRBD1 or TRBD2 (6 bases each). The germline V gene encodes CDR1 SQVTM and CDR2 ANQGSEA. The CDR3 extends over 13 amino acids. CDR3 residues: CSVRGPFTDTRYF. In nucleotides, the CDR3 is TGCAGCGTTCGGGGGCCTTTTACAGATACGCGGTATTTT.

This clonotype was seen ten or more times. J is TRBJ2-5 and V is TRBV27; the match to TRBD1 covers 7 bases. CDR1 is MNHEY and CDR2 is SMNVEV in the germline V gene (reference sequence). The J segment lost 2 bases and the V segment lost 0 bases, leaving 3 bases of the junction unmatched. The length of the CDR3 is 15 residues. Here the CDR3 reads CASSLSPGQQETQYF. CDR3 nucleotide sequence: TGTGCCAGCAGTTTATCACCGGGACAGCAAGAGACCCAGTACTTC.

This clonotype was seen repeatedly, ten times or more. The CDR3 DNA sequence: TGCGCCAGCAGCCCGGCGGCGGGAGGGTACGAGCAGTACTTC. This translates into CASSPAAGGYEQYF. The rearrangement links TRBV5-1 to TRBJ2-7, with 9 bases identical to TRBD2. The germline V gene encodes CDR1 SGHRS and CDR2 YFSETQ. The CDR3 consists of 14 residues. Trimming took 4 bases from V and 4 from J; bases not matched to a gene: 6.

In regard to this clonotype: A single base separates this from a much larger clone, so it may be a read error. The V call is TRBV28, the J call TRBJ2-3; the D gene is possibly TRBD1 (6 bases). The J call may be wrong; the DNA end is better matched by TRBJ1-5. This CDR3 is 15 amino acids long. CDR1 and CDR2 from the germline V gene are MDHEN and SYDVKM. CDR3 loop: CASSLGGLSTDTQHF. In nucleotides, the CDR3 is TGTGCCAGCAGTTTAGGGGGGCTAAGCACAGATACGCAGCATTTT.

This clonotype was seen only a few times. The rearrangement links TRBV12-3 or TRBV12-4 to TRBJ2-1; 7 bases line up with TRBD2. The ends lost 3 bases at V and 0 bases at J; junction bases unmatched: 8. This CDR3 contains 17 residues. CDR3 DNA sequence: TGTGCCAGCAGTTTGGGGGTAGCGGGTTTCTCCTACAATGAGCAGTTCTTC. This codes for CASSLGVAGFSYNEQFF.

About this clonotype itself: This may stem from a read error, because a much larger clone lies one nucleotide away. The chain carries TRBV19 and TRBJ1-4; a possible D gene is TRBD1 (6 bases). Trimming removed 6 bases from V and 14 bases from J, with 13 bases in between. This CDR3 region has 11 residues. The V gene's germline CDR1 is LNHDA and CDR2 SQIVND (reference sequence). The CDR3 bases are TGTGCCAGTAGATCCGGGACAAGTCTGTTTTTT. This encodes CASRSGTSLFF.

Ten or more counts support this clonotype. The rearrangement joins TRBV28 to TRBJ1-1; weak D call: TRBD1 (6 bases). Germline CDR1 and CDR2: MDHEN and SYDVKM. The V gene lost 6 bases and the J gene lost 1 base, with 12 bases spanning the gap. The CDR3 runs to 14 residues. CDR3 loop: CASRRDTRNTEAFF. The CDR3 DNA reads TGTGCCAGCAGAAGGGACACAAGGAACACTGAAGCTTTCTTT.

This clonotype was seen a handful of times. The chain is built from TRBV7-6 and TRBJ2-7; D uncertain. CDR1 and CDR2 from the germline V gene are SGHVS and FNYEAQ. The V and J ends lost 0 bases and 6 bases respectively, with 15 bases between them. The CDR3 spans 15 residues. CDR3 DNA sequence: TGTGCCAGCAGCTTAGCGGCTTGGCAGACCTGCGAGCAGTACTTC. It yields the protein CASSLAAWQTCEQYF.

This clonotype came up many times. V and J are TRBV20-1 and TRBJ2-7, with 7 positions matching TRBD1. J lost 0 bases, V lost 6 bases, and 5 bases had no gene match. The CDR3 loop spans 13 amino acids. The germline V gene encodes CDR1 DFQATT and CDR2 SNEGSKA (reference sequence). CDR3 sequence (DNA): TGCAGTGCGTCCGGGACAGACTCCTACGAGCAGTACTTC. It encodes CSASGTDSYEQYF.

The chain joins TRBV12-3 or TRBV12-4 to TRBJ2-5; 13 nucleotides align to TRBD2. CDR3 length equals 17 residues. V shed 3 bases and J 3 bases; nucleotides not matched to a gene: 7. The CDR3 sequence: CASSFGLAGVWKETQYF. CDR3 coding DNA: TGTGCCAGCAGTTTCGGACTAGCGGGAGTGTGGAAAGAGACCCAGTACTTC.

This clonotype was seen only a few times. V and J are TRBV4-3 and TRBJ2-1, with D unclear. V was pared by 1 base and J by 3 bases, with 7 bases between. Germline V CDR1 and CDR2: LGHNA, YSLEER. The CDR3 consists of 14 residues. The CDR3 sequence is CASSQGSRYNEQFF. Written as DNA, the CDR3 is TGCGCCAGCAGCCAAGGAAGCCGCTACAATGAGCAGTTCTTC.

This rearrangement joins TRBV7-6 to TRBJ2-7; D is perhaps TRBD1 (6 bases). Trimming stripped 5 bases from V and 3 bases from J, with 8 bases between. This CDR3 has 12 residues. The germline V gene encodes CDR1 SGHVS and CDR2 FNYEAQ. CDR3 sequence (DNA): TGTGCCAGCAGCCGAGGGGGCTACGAGCAGTACTTC. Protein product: CASSRGGYEQYF.

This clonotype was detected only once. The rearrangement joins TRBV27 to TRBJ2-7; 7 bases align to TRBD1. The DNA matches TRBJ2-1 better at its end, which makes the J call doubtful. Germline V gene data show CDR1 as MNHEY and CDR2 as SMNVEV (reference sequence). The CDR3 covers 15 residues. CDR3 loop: CASSFFRQGVGEQFF. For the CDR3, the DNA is TGTGCCAGCAGTTTCTTCCGGCAGGGGGTTGGCGAGCAGTTCTTC.